This T cell receptor beta chain was retrieved from a study of OX40 agonist ivuxolimab in advanced cancers. Study-level background: Ivuxolimab was a fully human IgG2 agonistic monoclonal antibody targeting the costimulatory receptor OX40 (CD134). Prior anti-PD-1, anti-PD-L1 or anti-CTLA-4 therapy was permitted, and checkpoint inhibitors had been received by around 40% of dose-escalation patients. Partial responses occurred in three dose-escalation patients, of whom one had hepatocellular carcinoma and two had cutaneous melanoma. Intravenous ivuxolimab was administered to patients every 2 weeks at six dose levels: 0.01, 0.1, 0.3, 1.5, 3 and 10 mg/kg. Of the roughly 50 dose-escalation patients, hepatocellular carcinoma was present in approximately 20, melanoma in roughly 15, renal cell carcinoma in 9 and head and neck cancer in 9. The purpose of peripheral TCRbeta sequencing was to test whether ivuxolimab changed TCR sequence diversity and led to clonal T-cell expansion. The paper reports the monotherapy dose-escalation portion (N of about 56 patients) of the phase I ivuxolimab trial. A male proportion of around 80% and a mean age of approximately 61 years, ranging from about 20 to 85, were recorded for the dose-escalation cohort. General study outcomes and caveats: At doses of 0.1 to 3.0 mg/kg, clonal expansion of both CD4+ and CD8+ blood T cells was observed from baseline to week 6. In the 0.1-3.0 mg/kg groups, partial responders had among the lowest normalized peripheral clonal expansion, particularly in CD8+ T cells. Low levels of normalized T-cell clonal expansion were also seen in some nonresponding patients. After ivuxolimab, CD8+ T cells had more expanded clones than CD4+ T cells on average. Antigen specificity was not determined for the clonally expanded peripheral T cells.

CDR1 and CDR2 (SEHNR, FQNEAQ) derive from the germline V gene (reference sequence). The CDR3 runs 15 residues from the cysteine to the phenylalanine. Only CDR3 DNA is held: 45 bases, read in frame from base 1. Germline trimming: 2 bases from V, 4 bases from J; junction bases outside gene matches: 7. Genomic DNA was isolated from the sorted cells so that the TCRbeta CDR3 region could be sequenced. The immunoSEQ Assay was used to sequence the TCRbeta CDR3 regions. TCRdb obtained this table from immuneACCESS and retained in-frame rearrangements with V and J assigned. These tables miss some clones; where compared with another copy, unresolved V genes account for less than half of the shortfall, and the remainder is unexplained. For this sample there are about 19,000 clones; 73% appear just once. Roughly a third of the sample is taken by the ten largest. The trial excluded patients who had a history of autoimmune disease or who were on systemic immunosuppression. Peripheral blood for TCR sequencing was collected from all dose cohorts at baseline, on cycle 4 day 1, and on cycle 7 day 1. The samples were drawn from a first-in-human, open-label, multicenter phase I dose-escalation trial of ivuxolimab. Adults with locally advanced or metastatic melanoma, renal cell, hepatocellular, or head and neck squamous cell carcinoma were enrolled in the trial. CD4+ and CD8+ T cells were sorted separately from peripheral blood before TCR sequencing.

A few counts support this clone. This receptor's antigen is unknown. No base qualities exist here, and no much larger clone lies one base off it. The specimen was CD4+ or CD8+ T cells sorted from blood, collected in a trial of the OX40 agonist ivuxolimab. The sequence joins TRBV7-9 to TRBJ1-2; 7 middle bases align to TRBD1. This sequence originates from an adult with an advanced solid tumor such as melanoma, head and neck, liver or kidney cancer. The nucleotide sequence reads TGTGCCAGCAGCTTACCAGGGGGTATATTCTATGGCTACACCTTC. This sequence encodes CASSLPGGIFYGYTF.